Listed below are T cell receptor beta chains from one sample, sequenced in a study of T cell changes during pregnancy in multiple sclerosis. The method was immunoSEQ multiplex PCR; TCRdb's version includes in-frame clones alone and lacks a portion of them. The sample carries about 36,000 clones, roughly 89% recorded once. The sample was CD4+ T cells from peripheral blood mononuclear cells, taken in the second trimester of pregnancy. These receptors were obtained from a female donor in good health, enrolled as a control in a pregnancy study. The CDR3 runs from the conserved cysteine through the conserved F or W. A D gene is named only where the DNA matches it firmly. Size tells how often a clone was seen (once, few, many) or the class of an expanded clone, and some rows leave it out.

.	TRBV15	TRBJ2-3	TRBD2	CATSVRLAGRGDTQYF	TGTGCCACCAGCGTGAGACTAGCGGGGAGGGGAGATACGCAGTATTTT
.	TRBV11-2	TRBJ2-7	.	CASSTSGHPPYEQYF	TGTGCCAGCAGCACCTCGGGACACCCACCCTACGAGCAGTACTTC
.	TRBV4-2	TRBJ2-7	TRBD1	CASSQDRGTGGYEQYF	TGTGCCAGCAGCCAAGATAGGGGGACAGGGGGCTACGAGCAGTACTTC
.	TRBV6-5	TRBJ1-1	.	CASSYQGSEAFF	TGTGCCAGCAGTTATCAAGGGAGTGAAGCTTTCTTT
.	TRBV29-1	TRBJ2-1	TRBD2	CSVGSGRLDEQFF	TGCAGCGTTGGGAGCGGGAGGTTGGATGAGCAGTTCTTC
.	TRBV11-3	TRBJ2-5	TRBD1	CASSPRGRQGAETQYF	TGTGCCAGCAGCCCCAGAGGGCGACAGGGGGCAGAGACCCAGTACTTC
.	TRBV6-1	TRBJ1-4	.	CASLLEGNEKLFF	TGTGCCAGCCTCCTCGAGGGAAATGAAAAACTGTTTTTT
.	TRBV14	TRBJ2-7	TRBD2	CASSPGRGSYEQYF	TGTGCCAGCAGCCCAGGGAGGGGATCGTACGAGCAGTACTTC
.	TRBV5-1	TRBJ2-6	TRBD1	CASRVDRGTSGANVLTF	TGCGCCAGCAGGGTGGACAGGGGAACATCTGGGGCCAACGTCCTGACTTTC
few	TRBV28	TRBJ1-2	TRBD1	CASSPGGARGYTF	TGTGCCAGCAGCCCAGGGGGCGCGAGGGGCTACACCTTC
.	TRBV7-6	TRBJ2-1	TRBD2	CASSYQRGGGEQFF	TGTGCCAGCAGCTATCAGCGGGGGGGCGGTGAGCAGTTCTTC
.	TRBV6-5	TRBJ2-7	TRBD1	CASSRRDRGYEQYF	TGTGCCAGCAGTAGGAGAGACAGGGGGTACGAGCAGTACTTC
.	TRBV25-1	TRBJ2-5	TRBD2	CASSEVGGGETQYF	TGTGCCAGCAGTGAAGTTGGGGGAGGGGAGACCCAGTACTTC
.	TRBV15	TRBJ1-1	TRBD1	CATSTGTVNTEAFF	TGTGCCACCAGCACCGGGACAGTGAACACTGAAGCTTTCTTT
.	TRBV21-1	TRBJ2-7	.	CASSKERYREKYF	TGTGCCAGCAGCAAAGAGAGATACAGGGAGAAGTACTTC
.	TRBV18	TRBJ2-3	TRBD1	CASSRDLGQGSDTQYF	TGTGCCAGCTCCCGAGATCTAGGACAGGGATCAGATACGCAGTATTTT
.	TRBV7-9	TRBJ2-1	.	CASSLRSARSTYNEQFF	TGTGCCAGCAGCTTACGTAGCGCTAGATCCACCTACAATGAGCAGTTCTTC
.	TRBV28	TRBJ2-2	.	CASSLGQGTGELFF	TGTGCCAGCAGTTTAGGTCAGGGCACCGGGGAGCTGTTTTTT
.	TRBV5-1	TRBJ1-1	.	CASSLEMGATNTEAFF	TGCGCCAGCAGCTTGGAGATGGGGGCAACGAACACTGAAGCTTTCTTT
.	TRBV2	TRBJ1-2	.	CASRDILYGYTF	TGTGCCAGCAGGGACATCCTCTATGGCTACACCTTC
.	TRBV14	TRBJ2-1	.	CASSPGQLFDNEQFF	TGTGCCAGCAGCCCCGGACAGTTATTTGACAATGAGCAGTTCTTC
.	TRBV9	TRBJ2-3	.	CASTRRLSADTQYF	TGTGCCAGCACGAGGCGGCTAAGCGCAGATACGCAGTATTTT
.	TRBV2	TRBJ1-1	.	CASREQGNTEAFF	TGTGCCAGCAGAGAACAGGGAAACACTGAAGCTTTCTTT
.	TRBV21-1	TRBJ2-5	.	CARLLTSGGRQTQYF	TGTGCCAGGTTGCTGACTAGCGGGGGGCGGCAGACCCAGTACTTC